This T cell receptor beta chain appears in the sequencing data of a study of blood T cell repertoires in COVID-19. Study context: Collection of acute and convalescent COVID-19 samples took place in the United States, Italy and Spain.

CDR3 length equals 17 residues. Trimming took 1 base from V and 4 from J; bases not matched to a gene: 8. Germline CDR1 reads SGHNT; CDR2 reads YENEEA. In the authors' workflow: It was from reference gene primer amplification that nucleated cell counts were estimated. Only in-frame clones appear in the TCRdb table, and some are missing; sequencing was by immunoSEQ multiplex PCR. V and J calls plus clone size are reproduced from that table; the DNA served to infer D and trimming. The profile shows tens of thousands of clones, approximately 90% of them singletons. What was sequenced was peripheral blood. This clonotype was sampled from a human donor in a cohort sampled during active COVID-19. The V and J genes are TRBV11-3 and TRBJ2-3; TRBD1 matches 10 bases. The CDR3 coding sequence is TGTGCCAGCAGCTTAGCGGTTTTTGGGACAGGGGCAGATACGCAGTATTTT. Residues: CASSLAVFGTGADTQYF.